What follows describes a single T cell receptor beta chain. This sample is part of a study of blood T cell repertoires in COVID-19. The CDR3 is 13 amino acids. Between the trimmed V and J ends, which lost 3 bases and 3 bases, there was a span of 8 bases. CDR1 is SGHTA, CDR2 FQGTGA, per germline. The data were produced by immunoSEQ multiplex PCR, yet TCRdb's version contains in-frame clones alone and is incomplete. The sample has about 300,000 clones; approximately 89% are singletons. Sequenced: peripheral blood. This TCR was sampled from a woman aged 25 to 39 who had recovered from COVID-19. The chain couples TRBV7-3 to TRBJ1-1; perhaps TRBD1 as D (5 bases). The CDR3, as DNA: TGTGCCAGCAGCTTGGGAGGGGACACTGAAGCTTTCTTT. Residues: CASSLGGDTEAFF.